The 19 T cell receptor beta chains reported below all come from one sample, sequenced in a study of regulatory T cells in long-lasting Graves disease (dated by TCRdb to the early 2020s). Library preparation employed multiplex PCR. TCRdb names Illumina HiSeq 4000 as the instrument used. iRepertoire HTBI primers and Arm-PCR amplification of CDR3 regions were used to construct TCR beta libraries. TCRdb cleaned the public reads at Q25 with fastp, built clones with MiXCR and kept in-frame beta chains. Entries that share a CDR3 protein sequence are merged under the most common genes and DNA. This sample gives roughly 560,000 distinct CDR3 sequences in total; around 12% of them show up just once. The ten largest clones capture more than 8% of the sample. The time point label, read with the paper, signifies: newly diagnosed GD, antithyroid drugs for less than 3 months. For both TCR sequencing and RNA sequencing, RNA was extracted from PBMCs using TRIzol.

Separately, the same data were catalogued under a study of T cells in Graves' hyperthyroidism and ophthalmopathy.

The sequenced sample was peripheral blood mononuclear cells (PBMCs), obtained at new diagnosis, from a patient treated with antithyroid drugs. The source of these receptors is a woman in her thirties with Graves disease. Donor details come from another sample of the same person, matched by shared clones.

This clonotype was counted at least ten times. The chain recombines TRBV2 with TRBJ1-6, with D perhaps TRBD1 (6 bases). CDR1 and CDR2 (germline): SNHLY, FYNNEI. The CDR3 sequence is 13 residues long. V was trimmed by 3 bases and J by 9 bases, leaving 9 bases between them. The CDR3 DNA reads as TGTGCCAGCAGTGACGGCAGGGGTTCACCCCTCCACTTT. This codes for CASSDGRGSPLHF.

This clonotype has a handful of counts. The CDR3 nucleotides read TGTGCCAGCAGCTTGACCCTAGCGGGGTATACGCAGTATTTT. This codes for CASSLTLAGYTQYF. V and J are TRBV5-6 and TRBJ2-3; 9 nucleotides align to TRBD2. Germline-derived CDR1 and CDR2 are SGHDT and YYEEEE. V dropped 1 base and J dropped 7; count of bases not matched to a gene: 4. This CDR3 is 14 amino acids long.

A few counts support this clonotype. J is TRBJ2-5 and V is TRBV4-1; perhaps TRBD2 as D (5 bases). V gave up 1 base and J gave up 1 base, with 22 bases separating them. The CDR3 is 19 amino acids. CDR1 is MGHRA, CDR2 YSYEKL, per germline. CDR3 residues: CASSQGTARRSSPQETQYF. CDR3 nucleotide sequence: TGCGCCAGCAGCCAAGGAACCGCTCGGAGGAGTAGTCCCCAAGAGACCCAGTACTTC.

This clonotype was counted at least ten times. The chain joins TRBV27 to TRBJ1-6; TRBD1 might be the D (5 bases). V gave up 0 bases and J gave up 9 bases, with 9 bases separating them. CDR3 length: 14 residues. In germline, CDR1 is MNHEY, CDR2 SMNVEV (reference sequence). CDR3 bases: TGTGCCAGCAGTTTATCGATCAGGGCTTCACCCCTCCACTTT. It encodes CASSLSIRASPLHF.

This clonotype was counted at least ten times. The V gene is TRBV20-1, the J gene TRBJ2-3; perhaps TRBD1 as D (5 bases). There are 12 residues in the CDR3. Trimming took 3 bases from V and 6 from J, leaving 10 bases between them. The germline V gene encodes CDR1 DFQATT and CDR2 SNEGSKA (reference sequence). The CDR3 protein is CSASRVVDTQYF. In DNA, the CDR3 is TGCAGTGCTAGCAGGGTAGTCGATACGCAGTATTTT.

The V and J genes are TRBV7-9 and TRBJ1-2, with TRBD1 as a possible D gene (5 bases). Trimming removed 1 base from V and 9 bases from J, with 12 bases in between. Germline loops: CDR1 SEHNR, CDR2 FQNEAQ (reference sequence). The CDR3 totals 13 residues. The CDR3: CASSLDRIMSYTF. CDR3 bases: TGTGCCAGCAGCTTAGACAGGATAATGAGCTACACCTTC.

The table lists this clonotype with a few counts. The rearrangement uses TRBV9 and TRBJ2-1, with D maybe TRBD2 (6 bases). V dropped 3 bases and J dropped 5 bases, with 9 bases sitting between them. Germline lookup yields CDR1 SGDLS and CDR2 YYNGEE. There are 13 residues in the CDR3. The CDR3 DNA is TGTGCCAGCAGCGCAGAGCGGGACAATGAGCAGTTCTTC. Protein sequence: CASSAERDNEQFF.

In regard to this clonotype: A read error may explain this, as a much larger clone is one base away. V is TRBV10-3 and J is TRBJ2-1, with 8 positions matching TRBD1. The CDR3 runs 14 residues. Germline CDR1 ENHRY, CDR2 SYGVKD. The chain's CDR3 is CVISDPDRANEQFF. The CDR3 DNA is TGTGTCATCAGTGATCCGGACAGGGCCAATGAGCAGTTCTTC.

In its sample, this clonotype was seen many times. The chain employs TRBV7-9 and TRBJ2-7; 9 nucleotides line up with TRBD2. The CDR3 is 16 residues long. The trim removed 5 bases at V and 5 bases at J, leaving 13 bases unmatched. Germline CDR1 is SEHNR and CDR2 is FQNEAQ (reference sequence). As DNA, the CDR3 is TGTGCCAGCAGCCCCATGGGGGCGGGAGGGGATCACGAGCAGTACTTC. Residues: CASSPMGAGGDHEQYF.

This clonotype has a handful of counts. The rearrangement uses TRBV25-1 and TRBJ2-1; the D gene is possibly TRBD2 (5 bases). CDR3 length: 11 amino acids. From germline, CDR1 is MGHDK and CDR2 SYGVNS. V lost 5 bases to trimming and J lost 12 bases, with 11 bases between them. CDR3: CASSSGVRQFF. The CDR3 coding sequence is TGTGCCAGCAGTAGCGGCGTTCGGCAGTTCTTC.

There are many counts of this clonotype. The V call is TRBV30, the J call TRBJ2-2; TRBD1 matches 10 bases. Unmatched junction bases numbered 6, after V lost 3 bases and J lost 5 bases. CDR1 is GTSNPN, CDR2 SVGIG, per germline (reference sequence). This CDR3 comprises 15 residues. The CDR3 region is CAWRLPDRGTGELFF. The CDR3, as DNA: TGTGCCTGGAGATTGCCGGACAGGGGGACCGGGGAGCTGTTTTTT.

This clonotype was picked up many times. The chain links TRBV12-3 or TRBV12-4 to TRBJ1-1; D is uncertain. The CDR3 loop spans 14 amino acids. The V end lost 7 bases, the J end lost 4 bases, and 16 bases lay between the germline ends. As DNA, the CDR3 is TGTGCCAGCACCCGGACCCCTAAGCTCACTGAAGCTTTCTTT. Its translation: CASTRTPKLTEAFF.

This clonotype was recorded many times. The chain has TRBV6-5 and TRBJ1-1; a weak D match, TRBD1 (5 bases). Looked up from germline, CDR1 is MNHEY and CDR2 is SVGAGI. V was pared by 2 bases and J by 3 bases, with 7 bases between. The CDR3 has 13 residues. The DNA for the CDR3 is TGTGCCAGCAGTTACCGGGACTACACTGAAGCTTTCTTT. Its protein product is CASSYRDYTEAFF.

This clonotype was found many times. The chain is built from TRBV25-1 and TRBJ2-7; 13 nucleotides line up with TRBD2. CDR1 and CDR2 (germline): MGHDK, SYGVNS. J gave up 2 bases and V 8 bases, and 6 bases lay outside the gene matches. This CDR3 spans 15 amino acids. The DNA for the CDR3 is TGTGCCAGCGGGGCGGGACTAGCGGGGACCTACGAGCAGTACTTC. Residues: CASGAGLAGTYEQYF.

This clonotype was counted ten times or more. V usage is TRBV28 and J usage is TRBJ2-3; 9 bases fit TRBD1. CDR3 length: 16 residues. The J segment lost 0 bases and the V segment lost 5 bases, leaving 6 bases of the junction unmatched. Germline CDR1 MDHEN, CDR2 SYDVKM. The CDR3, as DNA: TGTGCCAGCAGTGCCTGGACAGGGGTTAGCACAGATACGCAGTATTTT. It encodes CASSAWTGVSTDTQYF.

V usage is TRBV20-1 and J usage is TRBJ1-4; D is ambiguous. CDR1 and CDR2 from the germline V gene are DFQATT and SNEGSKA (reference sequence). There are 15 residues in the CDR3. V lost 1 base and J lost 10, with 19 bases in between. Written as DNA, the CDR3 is TGCAGTGCTAGAGGGTTGGGCAGGTCAAGAGGAAAACTGTTTTTT. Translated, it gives CSARGLGRSRGKLFF.

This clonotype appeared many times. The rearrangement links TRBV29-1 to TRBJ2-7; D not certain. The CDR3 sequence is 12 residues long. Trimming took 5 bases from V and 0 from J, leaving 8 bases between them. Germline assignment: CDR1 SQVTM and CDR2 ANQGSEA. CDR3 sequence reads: CSVTGSSYEQYF. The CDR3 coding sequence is TGCAGCGTTACGGGTAGCTCCTACGAGCAGTACTTC.

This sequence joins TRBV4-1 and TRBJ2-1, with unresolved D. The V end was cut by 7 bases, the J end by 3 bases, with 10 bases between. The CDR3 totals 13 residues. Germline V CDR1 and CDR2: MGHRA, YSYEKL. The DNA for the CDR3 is TGCGCCAGCAACCGGACCTGCTACAATGAGCAGTTCTTC. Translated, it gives CASNRTCYNEQFF.

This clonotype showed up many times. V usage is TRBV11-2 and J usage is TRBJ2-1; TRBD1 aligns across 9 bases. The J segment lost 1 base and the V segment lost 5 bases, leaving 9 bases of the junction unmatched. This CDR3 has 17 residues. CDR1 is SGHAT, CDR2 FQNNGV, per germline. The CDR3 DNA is TGTGCCAGCAGCGGATCTAGGGACAGGGTGTCCTACAATGAGCAGTTCTTC. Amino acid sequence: CASSGSRDRVSYNEQFF.